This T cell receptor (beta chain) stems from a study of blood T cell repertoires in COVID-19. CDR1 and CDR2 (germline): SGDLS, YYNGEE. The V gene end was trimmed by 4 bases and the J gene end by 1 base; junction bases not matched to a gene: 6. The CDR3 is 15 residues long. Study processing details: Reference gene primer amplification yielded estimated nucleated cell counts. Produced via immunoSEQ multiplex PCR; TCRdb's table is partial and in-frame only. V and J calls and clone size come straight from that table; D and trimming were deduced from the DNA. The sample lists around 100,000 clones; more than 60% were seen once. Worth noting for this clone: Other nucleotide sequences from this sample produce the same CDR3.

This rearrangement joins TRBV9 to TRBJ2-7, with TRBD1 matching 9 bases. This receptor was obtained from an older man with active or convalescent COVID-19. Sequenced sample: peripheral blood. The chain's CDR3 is CASSPRTGDSYEQYF. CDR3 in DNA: TGTGCCAGCAGCCCCCGGACAGGGGATTCCTACGAGCAGTACTTC. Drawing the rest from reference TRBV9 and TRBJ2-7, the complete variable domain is DSGVTQTPKHLITATGQRVTLRCSPRSGDLSVYWYQQSLDQGLQFLIQYYNGEERAKGNILERFSAQQFPDLHSELNLSSLELGDSALYFCASSPRTGDSYEQYFGPGTRLTVT.